The entry below describes one T cell receptor (beta chain). No antigen is known for it. The J segment lost 5 bases and the V segment lost 0 bases, leaving 11 bases of the junction unmatched. The CDR3 is made up of 17 amino acids. CDR1 and CDR2 from the germline V gene are SGDLS and YYNGEE. PCR primers comprised 60 Vbeta and 13 Jbeta primers. Profiled with immunoSEQ multiplex PCR; TCRdb holds only in-frame clones, not every one. This sample has some 130,000 clones, with roughly 82% found just once. This sample was taken from a study of cytomegalovirus exposure and HLA in healthy donors. Study-level findings and limits: Later analysis identified 16,000 or so TCR beta sequences associated with HLA alleles, using a false discovery rate threshold of 0.05. Across HLA loci, a later analysis found differing TCR association rates, with DRB1 most and HLA-C fewest.

The gene calls are TRBV9 and TRBJ2-7; TRBD1 aligns across 10 bases. The receptor comes from a man in his thirties or forties in good health and CMV-seronegative. The specimen was PBMCs. The CDR3 nucleotides are TGTGCCAGCAGCGTAGACCCCAGGAGGACAGGGGGAGACGAGCAGTACTTC. The encoded protein is CASSVDPRRTGGDEQYF.